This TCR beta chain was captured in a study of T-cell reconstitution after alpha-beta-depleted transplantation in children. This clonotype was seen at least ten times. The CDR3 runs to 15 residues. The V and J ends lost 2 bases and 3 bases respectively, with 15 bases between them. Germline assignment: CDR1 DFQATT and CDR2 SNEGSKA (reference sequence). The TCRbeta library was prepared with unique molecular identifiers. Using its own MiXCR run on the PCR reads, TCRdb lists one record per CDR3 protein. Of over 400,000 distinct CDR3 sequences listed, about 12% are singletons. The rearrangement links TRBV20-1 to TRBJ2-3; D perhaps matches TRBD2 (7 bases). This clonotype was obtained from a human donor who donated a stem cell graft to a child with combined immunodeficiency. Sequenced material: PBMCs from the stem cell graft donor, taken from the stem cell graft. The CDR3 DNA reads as TGCAGTGCTAGACCGGCGGGGGCAGGTACAGATACGCAGTATTTT. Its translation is CSARPAGAGTDTQYF.